The 10 T cell receptor beta chains below come from one sample, sequenced in a study of OX40 agonist ivuxolimab in advanced cancers. TCRdb's copy holds only in-frame clones and misses some; the assay was immunoSEQ multiplex PCR. The data contain roughly 70,000 clones, 80% to 90% of them singletons. The sample consisted of CD4+ or CD8+ T cells sorted from blood, taken in a trial of the OX40 agonist ivuxolimab. These TCRs come from an adult with an advanced solid tumor such as melanoma, head and neck, liver or kidney cancer.

This chain joins TRBV7-2 and TRBJ2-7; a possible D gene is TRBD1 (5 bases). In germline, CDR1 is SGHTA, CDR2 FQGNSA. CDR3 length: 13 residues. V lost 5 bases and J lost 2, with 10 bases in between. The CDR3 bases are TGTGCCAGCAGCGGCAGGGTGACCTACGAGCAGTACTTC. Amino acid sequence: CASSGRVTYEQYF.

This chain uses TRBV10-3 with TRBJ2-5, with a tentative D call TRBD1 (6 bases). Trimming pared 0 bases from V and 4 bases from J, leaving 27 bases between. Germline V lookup: CDR1 ENHRY, CDR2 SYGVKD. This CDR3 is 20 amino acids long. CDR3 loop: CAISESWGRGGGQEVETQYF. The CDR3 DNA follows: TGTGCCATCAGTGAGTCGTGGGGGAGAGGTGGGGGCCAAGAGGTAGAGACCCAGTACTTC.

The chain uses TRBV2 and TRBJ1-1, with no clear D. The CDR3 contains 14 residues. Germline CDR1 SNHLY, CDR2 FYNNEI. The V gene lost 7 bases and the J gene lost 4 bases, with 16 bases spanning the gap. The CDR3 region is CASIYVRAGTEAFF. Here the CDR3 DNA reads TGTGCCAGCATCTACGTACGGGCTGGCACTGAAGCTTTCTTT.

This chain joins TRBV28 and TRBJ1-5, with 10 nucleotides matching TRBD1. The CDR3 is made up of 15 amino acids. In germline, CDR1 is MDHEN, CDR2 SYDVKM. J gave up 6 bases and V 6 bases, and 8 bases lay outside the gene matches. Here the CDR3 DNA reads TGTGCCAGCAGGTCGACAGGGGGCGAGCGTCAGCCCCAGCATTTT. Translation: CASRSTGGERQPQHF. Variable domain in full (rest from reference TRBV28 and TRBJ1-5): DVKVTQSSRYLVKRTGEKVFLECVQDMDHENMFWYRQDPGLGLRLIYFSYDVKMKEKGDIPEGYSVSREKKERFSLILESASTNQTSMYLCASRSTGGERQPQHFGDGTRLSIL.

This chain uses TRBV7-2 with TRBJ1-1; D is perhaps TRBD1 (6 bases). The CDR3 is 15 residues long. Germline V CDR1 and CDR2: SGHTA, FQGNSA. V was pared by 4 bases and J by 11 bases, with 23 bases between. The CDR3 nucleotides are TGTGCCAGCAGCTCCCCACGCCTCGGCAGGGGCCGGGCTTTCTTT. This gives the protein CASSSPRLGRGRAFF.

This clone was seen a single time. The chain recombines TRBV7-2 with TRBJ2-1; tentatively, D is TRBD1 or TRBD2 (5 bases each). V was shortened by 6 bases and J by 5 bases, with 17 bases between the two germline ends. This CDR3 region has 15 residues. Looked up from germline, CDR1 is SGHTA and CDR2 is FQGNSA. CDR3 region: CASSPGRRPHNEQFF. CDR3 sequence (DNA): TGTGCCAGCAGTCCGGGACGGAGGCCCCACAATGAGCAGTTCTTC.

This clone was seen only once. CDR3 nucleotides: TGTGCCAGCAGCTTAGGGGTCAGTGAGCAGTTCTTC. Amino acid sequence: CASSLGVSEQFF. This rearrangement joins TRBV7-6 to TRBJ2-1; D is unresolved. CDR1 SGHVS and CDR2 FNYEAQ come from the germline V gene. V was clipped by 1 base and J by 9 bases, with 7 bases between them. The CDR3 spans 12 residues.

The chain uses TRBV20-1 and TRBJ2-7; D gene unclear. The CDR3 totals 10 residues. CDR1 DFQATT and CDR2 SNEGSKA come from the germline V gene (reference sequence). V lost 3 bases, J lost 3 bases, and 3 bases lay in between. CDR3 nucleotide sequence: TGCAGTGCTAGTGACTACGAGCAGTACTTC. This encodes CSASDYEQYF.

This clone is a singleton in its sample. In nucleotides, the CDR3 is TGCAGCGTCTCCAGGGGTGCAGCTTTCTTT. It is translated as CSVSRGAAFF. The J gene is TRBJ1-1, the V gene TRBV29-1, with a tentative D call TRBD1 (6 bases). The ends were cut back, 6 bases at V and 10 bases at J, with 12 bases in the middle. The germline CDR1 and CDR2 sequences are SQVTM and ANQGSEA. This CDR3 is 10 amino acids long.

The chain joins TRBV18 to TRBJ2-1; D may be TRBD1 or TRBD2 (5 bases each). Germline loops: CDR1 KGHSH, CDR2 LQKENI. CDR3 length: 14 residues. With 2 bases removed from V and 3 bases from J, the gap between germline ends came to 8 bases. CDR3 coding DNA: TGTGCCAGCTCACCAGGGACGGACTACAATGAGCAGTTCTTC. Translated: CASSPGTDYNEQFF.